These T cell receptor beta chains were read from a single sample in a study of blood T cell repertoires in COVID-19. TCRdb's table, derived via immunoSEQ multiplex PCR, lists solely in-frame clones and lacks some. The table lists 120,000 to 150,000 clones, over 70% of them singletons. The material sequenced was peripheral blood. Receptor source: a man aged 50-60 years who had recovered from COVID-19. The CDR3 runs from the conserved cysteine through the conserved F or W. The D gene is left open where the match is weak. The size of a clone is reported for some rows only, either as once, few or many, or as a class for expanded clones.

>TRBV2|once|NA|TRBJ2-5
CASSDLFSTGTYGTQYF
TGTGCCAGCAGTGATCTCTTTAGTACCGGGACATATGGGACCCAGTACTTC
>TRBV5-6|NA|NA|TRBJ1-3
CASSLRRGSSGNTIYF
TGTGCCAGCAGCTTAAGGAGGGGCAGCTCTGGAAACACCATATATTTT
>TRBV15|NA|NA|TRBJ1-5
CATSVRRAGDQPQHF
TGTGCCACCAGCGTACGACGGGCAGGGGATCAGCCCCAGCATTTT
>TRBV7-9|NA|NA|TRBJ1-2
CASSSIDIELGGYTF
TGTGCCAGCAGCAGTATCGACATAGAGCTTGGTGGCTACACCTTC
>TRBV27|NA|NA|TRBJ2-1
CASSLSARGYNEQFF
TGTGCCAGCAGTTTAAGTGCTAGGGGGTACAATGAGCAGTTCTTC
>TRBV4-3|NA|TRBD2|TRBJ2-3
CASSQVGSGAHTDTQYF
TGCGCCAGCAGCCAAGTAGGGAGCGGGGCACACACAGATACGCAGTATTTT
>TRBV7-9|many|NA|TRBJ1-1
CASSEEGRNTEAFF
TGTGCCAGCAGCGAGGAAGGTAGGAACACTGAAGCTTTCTTT
>TRBV25-1|NA|NA|TRBJ1-1
CASTEAGGYTEAFF
TGTGCCAGCACCGAGGCTGGGGGGTACACTGAAGCTTTCTTT
>TRBV5-6|NA|TRBD1|TRBJ1-2
CASSHGTGTDLYYGYTF
TGTGCCAGCAGCCACGGGACAGGCACCGACCTTTACTATGGCTACACCTTC
>TRBV20-1|NA|NA|TRBJ2-7
CSASSLILSYEQYF
TGCAGTGCTAGTTCACTCATACTCTCCTACGAGCAGTACTTC
>TRBV30|NA|TRBD1|TRBJ2-1
CAWRRWGSGTEGGEQFF
TGTGCCTGGAGAAGGTGGGGATCCGGGACAGAGGGCGGTGAGCAGTTCTTC
>TRBV19|NA|TRBD1|TRBJ1-1
CASSMGSGGETTEAFF
TGTGCCAGTAGTATGGGGTCAGGGGGCGAAACCACTGAAGCTTTCTTT
>TRBV5-1|NA|NA|TRBJ2-7
CASSLGGPERQYF
TGCGCCAGCAGCTTGGGGGGCCCCGAACGGCAGTACTTC
>TRBV6-6|NA|TRBD2|TRBJ2-7
CASSLDPITSEWDEQYF
TGTGCCAGCAGTCTCGACCCGATCACTAGCGAGTGGGACGAGCAGTACTTC
>TRBV5-1|NA|TRBD2|TRBJ2-1
CASSLDPMASGGTYNEQFF
TGCGCCAGCAGCTTGGACCCTATGGCTAGCGGGGGGACATACAATGAGCAGTTCTTC
>TRBV5-6|NA|NA|TRBJ1-5
CASSLAQGIGQPQHF
TGTGCCAGCAGCTTGGCCCAGGGGATTGGGCAGCCCCAGCATTTT
>TRBV6-5|NA|TRBD1|TRBJ2-1
CASSSEGTGYNEQFF
TGTGCCAGCAGTTCAGAAGGGACAGGTTACAATGAGCAGTTCTTC
>TRBV6-5|NA|TRBD1|TRBJ2-7
CASTLNGQGLYEQYF
TGTGCCAGCACCCTTAATGGACAGGGTCTATACGAGCAGTACTTC
>TRBV18|NA|TRBD2|TRBJ2-3
CASSTTSGGQDTQYF
TGTGCCAGCTCAACGACTAGCGGGGGTCAAGATACGCAGTATTTT
>TRBV3-1/TRBV3-2|once|NA|TRBJ1-1
CASSQDWSYTEAFF
TGTGCCAGCAGCCAAGATTGGAGCTACACTGAAGCTTTCTTT
>TRBV27|few|NA|TRBJ1-2
CASSLRSSGEMNYGYTF
TGTGCCAGCAGTCTCCGTTCGTCGGGTGAAATGAACTATGGCTACACCTTC
>TRBV6-5|NA|NA|TRBJ2-2
CASKEGAGGELFF
TGTGCCAGCAAGGAGGGGGCTGGCGGGGAGCTGTTTTTT
>TRBV11-2|NA|NA|TRBJ2-7
CASSPGRGLEQYF
TGTGCCAGCAGCCCAGGAAGGGGTCTCGAGCAGTACTTC
>TRBV3-1/TRBV3-2|NA|NA|TRBJ1-1
CASSQGGKNTEAFF
TGTGCCAGCAGCCAAGGAGGCAAGAACACTGAAGCTTTCTTT
>TRBV27|few|TRBD1|TRBJ1-1
CASSPLLGTANTEAFF
TGTGCCAGCAGTCCACTCCTCGGGACAGCGAACACTGAAGCTTTCTTT
>TRBV18|NA|NA|TRBJ2-2
CASSPGGNTGELFF
TGTGCCAGCTCACCCGGGGGGAACACCGGGGAGCTGTTTTTT
>TRBV5-1|once|NA|TRBJ1-1
CASSLEAEAFF
TGCGCCAGCAGCTTAGAGGCTGAAGCTTTCTTT
>TRBV19|NA|TRBD1|TRBJ2-4
CASSMGEYRGLAKNIQYF
TGTGCCAGTAGTATGGGGGAATACAGGGGTCTAGCCAAAAACATTCAGTACTTC
>TRBV5-6|once|NA|TRBJ1-3
CASSLAGFDTSGNTIYF
TGTGCCAGCAGCTTGGCAGGGTTTGATACCTCTGGAAACACCATATATTTT
>TRBV11-3|NA|NA|TRBJ2-7
CASSYGGSSYEQYF
TGTGCCAGCAGCTATGGGGGGTCGTCCTACGAGCAGTACTTC
>TRBV5-8|NA|NA|TRBJ1-5
CASSLTASNQPQHF
TGTGCCAGCAGCTTGACAGCAAGCAATCAGCCCCAGCATTTT
>TRBV3-1/TRBV3-2|NA|TRBD1|TRBJ1-6
CASSQTGGGSPLHF
TGTGCCAGCAGCCAGACAGGGGGCGGATCACCCCTCCACTTT
>TRBV11-2|NA|TRBD2|TRBJ2-1
CASSLGLAENNEQFF
TGTGCCAGCAGCCTGGGACTAGCGGAAAACAATGAGCAGTTCTTC
>TRBV14|NA|TRBD1|TRBJ1-2
CASSQALQGANYGYTF
TGTGCCAGCAGCCAAGCACTACAGGGGGCTAACTATGGCTACACCTTC
>TRBV7-3|NA|TRBD1|TRBJ2-2
CASRGGGTGELFF
TGTGCCAGCAGAGGGGGCGGCACCGGGGAGCTGTTTTTT
>TRBV6-2/TRBV6-3|NA|NA|TRBJ2-3
CASSSTGSGYTDTQYF
TGTGCCAGCAGTTCTACGGGTAGCGGATACACAGATACGCAGTATTTT
>TRBV20-1|NA|NA|TRBJ1-1
CSASRETEAFF
TGCAGTGCTAGCAGGGAAACTGAAGCTTTCTTT